The rows below give T cell receptor beta chains drawn from one sample of a study of T cell changes during pregnancy in multiple sclerosis. Generated by immunoSEQ multiplex PCR, the TCRdb table keeps only in-frame clones and is missing some. The repertoire includes 36,000 or so clones, about 91% of them detected once, and around 11% sits in the top ten. The input for sequencing was CD8+ T cells from peripheral blood mononuclear cells, taken in the third trimester of pregnancy. These receptors all stem from a female donor with multiple sclerosis, enrolled in a pregnancy study. Each CDR3 is given with its conserved first and last residue. A D gene is named only where the DNA matches it firmly. Only some rows state a clone size, as once, few, many or a class for expanded clones.

cdr3_aa	cdr3_nt	d_call	clone_size	v_call	j_call
CSGLTGGTEAFF	TGCAGCGGTCTAACAGGGGGCACTGAAGCTTTCTTT	TRBD1	.	TRBV29-1	TRBJ1-1
CASSLWPYEQYF	TGTGCCAGCAGCTTATGGCCCTACGAGCAGTACTTC	.	.	TRBV5-4	TRBJ2-7
CASSSFTGDGYTF	TGTGCCAGCAGTTCCTTTACAGGGGATGGCTACACCTTC	TRBD1	.	TRBV7-6	TRBJ1-2
CASSSRFEGAGTNQPQHF	TGTGCCAGCAGCTCCCGCTTTGAGGGGGCAGGTACGAATCAGCCCCAGCATTTT	TRBD1	.	TRBV7-9	TRBJ1-5
CASSLGLVSYEQYF	TGCGCCAGCAGCCTAGGACTTGTATCCTACGAGCAGTACTTC	.	.	TRBV4-1	TRBJ2-7
CASSPGAGASNEQFF	TGTGCCAGCAGCCCGGGGGCGGGAGCTAGCAATGAGCAGTTCTTC	.	.	TRBV7-6	TRBJ2-1
CASTASGSYNEQFF	TGTGCCAGTACCGCTAGCGGCTCCTACAATGAGCAGTTCTTC	TRBD2	once	TRBV19	TRBJ2-1
CASSQDGTDNVGNTIYF	TGCGCCAGCAGCCAAGATGGGACAGATAACGTTGGAAACACCATATATTTT	TRBD1	.	TRBV4-1	TRBJ1-3
CASLQGAPLPAEAFF	TGTGCCAGTTTACAGGGGGCGCCCTTACCGGCTGAAGCTTTCTTT	TRBD1	.	TRBV19	TRBJ1-1
CASSFPSGRVYTGELFF	TGTGCCAGCAGCTTTCCTAGCGGGAGGGTTTACACCGGGGAGCTGTTTTTT	TRBD2	.	TRBV11-2	TRBJ2-2
CASSLTTGVSSPLHF	TGTGCCAGCAGTTTAACGACAGGGGTCTCTTCGCCCCTCCACTTT	TRBD1	.	TRBV27	TRBJ1-6
CASSTPAGGSGYTF	TGTGCCAGCAGTACCCCGGCAGGGGGGAGCGGCTACACCTTC	TRBD1	.	TRBV27	TRBJ1-2
CASYPDRGLYEQYF	TGTGCCAGTTACCCGGACAGGGGGCTCTACGAGCAGTACTTC	TRBD1	once	TRBV6-1	TRBJ2-7
CASSEEGPAGELFF	TGTGCCAGCAGTGAGGAGGGCCCCGCCGGGGAGCTGTTTTTT	.	.	TRBV6-1	TRBJ2-2
CASIPRGSNEKLFF	TGTGCCAGCATCCCCAGGGGCTCTAATGAAAAACTGTTTTTT	.	.	TRBV2	TRBJ1-4
CASRGLAGVGSDTQYF	TGCGCCAGCAGGGGCCTAGCGGGAGTAGGGTCAGATACGCAGTATTTT	TRBD2	.	TRBV10-2	TRBJ2-3
CASSIDKNEAFF	TGTGCCAGTAGTATCGACAAGAATGAAGCTTTCTTT	.	.	TRBV19	TRBJ1-1
CASSPGLAPSLRSYNEQFF	TGTGCCAGCAGCCCAGGACTAGCTCCATCCTTGAGGTCCTACAATGAGCAGTTCTTC	TRBD2	.	TRBV5-5	TRBJ2-1
CASSFGNTEAFF	TGTGCCAGCAGTTTCGGGAACACTGAAGCTTTCTTT	.	.	TRBV27	TRBJ1-1
CASSQGGSLYGYTF	TGTGCCAGCAGTCAGGGTGGGTCCCTCTATGGCTACACCTTC	.	.	TRBV6-5	TRBJ1-2
CASSLPEAGDGYNEQFF	TGTGCCAGCAGCTTACCCGAAGCGGGAGACGGTTACAATGAGCAGTTCTTC	TRBD2	.	TRBV5-4	TRBJ2-1
CASSQDWLAGEGGAYEQYF	TGCGCCAGCAGCCAAGATTGGTTAGCGGGGGAAGGAGGGGCCTACGAGCAGTACTTC	TRBD2	.	TRBV4-1	TRBJ2-7
CASSLGQFDAAGELFF	TGCGCCAGCAGCTTAGGACAGTTCGATGCGGCCGGGGAGCTGTTTTTT	.	.	TRBV5-1	TRBJ2-2
CASSLRTGDNTGELFF	TGTGCCAGCTCTCTTAGGACAGGGGATAACACCGGGGAGCTGTTTTTT	TRBD1	.	TRBV18	TRBJ2-2
CAREARESHNEQFF	TGTGCCAGAGAGGCGCGGGAGTCCCACAATGAGCAGTTCTTC	TRBD2	.	TRBV2	TRBJ2-1
CASSVRALGGMNTEAFF	TGTGCCAGCAGCGTTCGGGCCCTGGGCGGGATGAACACTGAAGCTTTCTTT	.	.	TRBV6-4	TRBJ1-1
CASSGTGDTDTQYF	TGTGCCAGCAGTGGGACAGGGGACACAGATACGCAGTATTTT	TRBD1	.	TRBV6-1	TRBJ2-3
CASSVFGGSEKLFF	TGTGCCAGCAGTGTCTTTGGCGGATCTGAAAAACTGTTTTTT	.	.	TRBV2	TRBJ1-4
CATSTPGREGRGTQYF	TGTGCCACCAGCACCCCTGGGCGGGAGGGCAGGGGTACGCAGTATTTT	TRBD2	.	TRBV15	TRBJ2-3
CASSPGRASEANVLTF	TGTGCCAGCAGCCCCGGCAGAGCGTCTGAGGCCAACGTCCTGACTTTC	.	few	TRBV7-9	TRBJ2-6
CASSFPGDTEAFF	TGTGCCAGCAGTTTCCCGGGAGATACTGAAGCTTTCTTT	.	.	TRBV6-5	TRBJ1-1
CASSLRGLPTYEQYF	TGTGCCAGCAGCCTCAGGGGACTACCGACCTACGAGCAGTACTTC	.	.	TRBV13	TRBJ2-7
CASSIRGLNYGYTF	TGTGCCAGTAGTATCAGGGGGTTGAACTATGGCTACACCTTC	TRBD1	.	TRBV19	TRBJ1-2
CSVEDRIRLSPDTQYF	TGCAGCGTTGAAGATAGAATCCGTCTCTCGCCAGATACGCAGTATTTT	.	once	TRBV29-1	TRBJ2-3
CASSQWAGTNQPQHF	TGTGCCAGCAGCCAGTGGGCGGGAACCAATCAGCCCCAGCATTTT	.	few	TRBV7-2	TRBJ1-5
CASDSANTGELFF	TGTGCCTCGGACAGCGCGAACACCGGGGAGCTGTTTTTT	.	.	TRBV30	TRBJ2-2
CASSLRSGAVTDTQYF	TGTGCCAGCAGCTTGAGGAGCGGGGCGGTCACAGATACGCAGTATTTT	TRBD2	.	TRBV5-8	TRBJ2-3
CASSLLTSGLYYEQYF	TGTGCCAGCAGCCTCCTGACTAGCGGGCTTTACTACGAGCAGTACTTC	TRBD2	once	TRBV7-9	TRBJ2-7
CASSQVTGEAFF	TGTGCCAGCAGCCAAGTTACAGGTGAAGCTTTCTTT	.	few	TRBV4-2	TRBJ1-1
CAWSSQREPNEQFF	TGTGCCTGGAGTAGCCAGCGGGAGCCGAATGAGCAGTTCTTC	TRBD2	.	TRBV30	TRBJ2-1
CASSLVLGRGEDTQYF	TGTGCCAGCAGCTTAGTGTTGGGCAGGGGAGAAGATACGCAGTATTTT	.	.	TRBV7-8	TRBJ2-3
CASRGRVPYPDNYGYTF	TGCGCCAGCAGGGGGAGGGTTCCTTACCCCGATAACTATGGCTACACCTTC	.	.	TRBV10-2	TRBJ1-2
CSVDLGGYGYTF	TGCAGCGTTGATCTGGGAGGCTATGGCTACACCTTC	.	.	TRBV29-1	TRBJ1-2
CASSYWSGLADQETQYF	TGTGCCAGCAGCTATTGGTCGGGACTAGCGGACCAAGAGACCCAGTACTTC	TRBD2	.	TRBV5-6	TRBJ2-5
CASSSTGDTGELFF	TGTGCCAGCAGCTCGACAGGGGACACCGGGGAGCTGTTTTTT	TRBD1	.	TRBV5-6	TRBJ2-2
CASSLSSYNEQFF	TGTGCCAGCAGTCTTTCCTCCTACAATGAGCAGTTCTTC	.	.	TRBV6-1	TRBJ2-1
CASSSTGEDTEAFF	TGTGCCAGCAGCTCGACAGGGGAGGACACTGAAGCTTTCTTT	TRBD1	once	TRBV7-9	TRBJ1-1
CASSLDRGLNTGELFF	TGTGCCAGCAGCTTGGACAGGGGGCTGAACACCGGGGAGCTGTTTTTT	TRBD1	.	TRBV5-4	TRBJ2-2
CASSGGGGYVSGNTIYF	TGTGCCAGCAGCGGCGGTGGGGGCTACGTCTCTGGAAACACCATATATTTT	.	.	TRBV9	TRBJ1-3
CASQGRGVNEQFF	TGCGCCAGCCAGGGGCGGGGGGTCAATGAGCAGTTCTTC	TRBD2	.	TRBV4-3	TRBJ2-1
CASSQASWDRTYEQYF	TGCGCCAGCAGCCAAGCATCATGGGACAGGACCTACGAGCAGTACTTC	TRBD1	.	TRBV4-1	TRBJ2-7